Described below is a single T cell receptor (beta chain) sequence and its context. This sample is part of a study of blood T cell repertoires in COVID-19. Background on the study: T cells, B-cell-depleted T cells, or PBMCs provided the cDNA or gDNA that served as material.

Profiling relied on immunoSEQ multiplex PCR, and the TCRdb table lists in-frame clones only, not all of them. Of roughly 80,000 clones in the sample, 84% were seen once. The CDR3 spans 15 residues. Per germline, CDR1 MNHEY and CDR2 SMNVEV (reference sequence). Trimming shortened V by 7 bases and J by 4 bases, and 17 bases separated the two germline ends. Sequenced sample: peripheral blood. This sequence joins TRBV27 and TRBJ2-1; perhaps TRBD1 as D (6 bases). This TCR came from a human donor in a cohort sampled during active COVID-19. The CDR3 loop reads CASNTPGHLYNEQFF. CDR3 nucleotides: TGTGCCAGCAATACGCCGGGACACCTATACAATGAGCAGTTCTTC.